This is a list of T cell receptor beta chains from one sample in a study of beta chain features in type 1 diabetes. Profiled with immunoSEQ multiplex PCR; TCRdb holds only in-frame clones, not every one. This sample yields 150,000 to 170,000 clones, of which about 9.3% are seen a single time; around 0.5% belongs to the top ten. Sequencing input: central memory CD4+ T cells from blood. These receptors all come from a man aged 25-45 years with type 1 diabetes. Both conserved end residues are part of each CDR3. Fields, in order: V gene, J gene, clone size, D gene, CDR3 DNA, CDR3 protein. D genes are given only for firm matches. A clone size is listed for some rows: how often the clone was seen (once, few, many), or a class if it is expanded.

TRBV28	TRBJ2-5	few	-	TGTGCCAGCAGTGCACAGGGGGGGAGGGAGACCCAGTACTTC	CASSAQGGRETQYF
TRBV7-2	TRBJ1-2	-	TRBD1	TGTGCCAGCAGCTTCTTGTCGGGACAGGGTCCGCGTGGCTACACCTTC	CASSFLSGQGPRGYTF
TRBV19	TRBJ2-3	few	-	TGTGCCAGTAGTAGAACAGGCTCACTGGGCACAGATACGCAGTATTTT	CASSRTGSLGTDTQYF
TRBV5-4	TRBJ2-1	few	TRBD2	TGTGCCAGCAGCTTACGACTAGCGGGAGAGAATGAGCAGTTCTTC	CASSLRLAGENEQFF
TRBV14	TRBJ2-7	few	-	TGTGCCAGCAGCCAGAGGACTCATGAGCGGATTAGACCCTTGAGGTGCGAGCAGTACTTC	CASSQRTHERIRPLRCEQYF
TRBV5-1	TRBJ1-2	few	-	TGCGCCAGCAGCTTGGATGGGCAGTCATCTGGCTACACCTTC	CASSLDGQSSGYTF
TRBV6-5	TRBJ2-1	few	-	TGTGCCAGCAGGCCGAGAGGGAAGTGGAATGAGCAGTTCTTC	CASRPRGKWNEQFF
TRBV29-1	TRBJ2-1	few	TRBD1	TGCAGCGCCTCCGAGGGACAGGGGGCAGTGCAGTTCTTC	CSASEGQGAVQFF
TRBV29-1	TRBJ2-1	-	-	TGCAGCGTTGAAGATAGCATGAGGGGTCGACAGGAGTATGAGCAGTTCTTC	CSVEDSMRGRQEYEQFF
TRBV28	TRBJ2-3	-	TRBD1	TGTGCCAGCAGTTTACCCGGGACAGTAGAGCGGGATACGCAGTATTTT	CASSLPGTVERDTQYF
TRBV5-1	TRBJ2-5	-	-	TGCGCCAGCAGCTCCCCCCGCCAAGAGACCCAGTACTTC	CASSSPRQETQYF
TRBV7-2	TRBJ2-3	-	TRBD2	TGTGCCAGCAGCTTGGGACTAGAGGTAGATACGCAGTATTTT	CASSLGLEVDTQYF
TRBV15	TRBJ1-2	-	-	TGTGCCACCAGCATTGGGACTGGGGGGGGCTACACCTTC	CATSIGTGGGYTF
TRBV10-3	TRBJ2-3	many	TRBD2	TGTGCCATCAGTGTCTTCGGGGAGGGCTCGGCAGATACGCAGTATTTT	CAISVFGEGSADTQYF
TRBV30	TRBJ2-1	few	-	TGTGCCTGGAGGGAGTACTCCTACAATGAGCAGTTCTTC	CAWREYSYNEQFF
TRBV2	TRBJ2-1	-	TRBD1	TGTGCCAGCAGTGTTGGGACAGGGGGCAATGAGCAGTTCTTC	CASSVGTGGNEQFF
TRBV6-5	TRBJ2-3	few	TRBD1	TGTGCCAGCAGTTTCCGGGACAGTACAGATACGCAGTATTTT	CASSFRDSTDTQYF
TRBV11-1	TRBJ1-1	-	-	TGTGCCAGCAGCGTGACCGGACAACCTGAAGCTTTCTTT	CASSVTGQPEAFF
TRBV28	TRBJ1-2	-	-	TGTGCCAGCAGTTTAGGTAGCGGGGCGGGGTATGGCTACACCTTC	CASSLGSGAGYGYTF
TRBV2	TRBJ1-5	-	-	TGTGCCAGCAGTGTCGAGGGAGTGGGTCAGCCCCAGCATTTT	CASSVEGVGQPQHF
TRBV6-5	TRBJ2-7	-	-	TGTGCCAGCAGCCCCGGGTATAGCTCCTACGAGCAGTACTTC	CASSPGYSSYEQYF
TRBV7-2	TRBJ2-1	few	-	TGTGCCAGCAGCGCTACTCGACTCTCTCCGAATGAGCAGTTCTTC	CASSATRLSPNEQFF
TRBV6-5	TRBJ2-5	few	TRBD1	TGTGCCAGCAGTTACGTAGGGGGCGAGACCCAGTACTTC	CASSYVGGETQYF
TRBV4-2	TRBJ2-1	few	TRBD2	TGTGCCAGCAGCCAGATAGCGGGCCATAGCTCCTACAATGAGCAGTTCTTC	CASSQIAGHSSYNEQFF
TRBV28	TRBJ1-1	-	TRBD1	TGTGCCAGCAGACCTCCTGGGACAGGGGGCACTGAAGCTTTCTTT	CASRPPGTGGTEAFF
TRBV5-1	TRBJ2-7	few	-	TGCGCCAGCAGCTTGGGGGGCGGTTCCTACGAGCAGTACTTC	CASSLGGGSYEQYF
TRBV30	TRBJ2-5	few	TRBD1	TGTGCCTGGAGCCTACAGGGGTTGGAGACCCAGTACTTC	CAWSLQGLETQYF
TRBV7-8	TRBJ2-7	many	-	TGTGCCAGCAGCTCAACAGGGCAGACCTACGAGCAGTACTTC	CASSSTGQTYEQYF
TRBV5-1	TRBJ2-1	few	-	TGCGCCAGCCGGACGGTTGGGGCGTCCTCCTACAATGAGCAGTTCTTC	CASRTVGASSYNEQFF
TRBV19	TRBJ1-5	few	TRBD1	TGTGCCAGTAGTATCTCCGGGACAGGGGTTGCGAAGCCCCAGCATTTT	CASSISGTGVAKPQHF
TRBV19	TRBJ2-1	-	-	TGTGCCAGTAGTCCAGGACTAATTGAGCAGTTCTTC	CASSPGLIEQFF
TRBV28	TRBJ2-4	few	TRBD1	TGTGCCAGCAGTGGGACAGGGTATATTCAGTACTTC	CASSGTGYIQYF
TRBV9	TRBJ1-2	few	-	TGTGCCAGCAGCCCGACCGTGGGGCAGGTCTATGGCTACACCTTC	CASSPTVGQVYGYTF
TRBV5-1	TRBJ2-2	-	TRBD2	TGCGCCAGCAGCCCAAGCGGGAGGGTCAACACCGGGGAGCTGTTTTTT	CASSPSGRVNTGELFF
TRBV10-3	TRBJ1-1	-	TRBD1	TGTGCCATCAGTACGGGACAGGGGAGCACTGAAGCTTTCTTT	CAISTGQGSTEAFF
TRBV6-1	TRBJ1-5	-	-	TGTGCCACAAGTGGTTTGGGGGGTCAGCCCCAGCATTTT	CATSGLGGQPQHF
TRBV29-1	TRBJ2-2	-	TRBD2	TGCAGCGTGAAGCGGGAGGCCGGGGAGCTGTTTTTT	CSVKREAGELFF
TRBV18	TRBJ2-5	few	-	TGTGCCAGCAGTGGACAGCAAGAGACCCAGTACTTC	CASSGQQETQYF
TRBV6-5	TRBJ2-6	-	-	TGTGCCAGCAGAGACGAGCGGTCTGGGGCCAACGTCCTGACTTTC	CASRDERSGANVLTF
TRBV4-2	TRBJ1-1	few	-	TGTGCCAGCAGTCCCCGGCGGGGTTCTGAAGCTTTCTTT	CASSPRRGSEAFF
TRBV2	TRBJ1-5	-	TRBD1	TGTGCCAGCTCAGGGACAGGGGGAAATCAGCCCCAGCATTTT	CASSGTGGNQPQHF
TRBV28	TRBJ2-3	many	TRBD2	TGTGCCAGCAGGAATAGCGGGCACACAGATACGCAGTATTTT	CASRNSGHTDTQYF
TRBV11-1	TRBJ2-1	few	-	TGTGCCAGCAGTAGACTAGAGGGTGAGCAGTTCTTC	CASSRLEGEQFF
TRBV29-1	TRBJ1-1	few	TRBD1	TGCAGCCAAACAGGGGTCGCGGGCAACACTGAAGCTTTCTTT	CSQTGVAGNTEAFF
TRBV29-1	TRBJ2-3	-	-	TGCAGCGTTGACTTAGGAGCCTTAGATACGCAGTATTTT	CSVDLGALDTQYF
TRBV5-1	TRBJ2-3	-	TRBD2	TGCGCCAGCAGCTTGACCCGACTAGCCCAAGCGGGAGGAACAGATACGCAGTATTTT	CASSLTRLAQAGGTDTQYF
TRBV11-2	TRBJ1-2	-	TRBD1	TGTGCCAGCAGCCCCCACACCCCGACAGGGGCCTATGGCTACACCTTC	CASSPHTPTGAYGYTF
TRBV6-5	TRBJ2-7	few	TRBD1	TGTGCCAGCAGCCAGACCGGGACAGGGACCTACGAGCAGTACTTC	CASSQTGTGTYEQYF
TRBV6-6	TRBJ2-6	few	-	TGTGCCAGCAGCCCTGACAGGTACTCTGGGGCCAACGTCCTGACTTTC	CASSPDRYSGANVLTF
TRBV5-1	TRBJ2-3	-	TRBD1	TGCGCCAGCAGCTTGCCGGGACAGGAGTACACAGATACGCAGTATTTT	CASSLPGQEYTDTQYF
TRBV5-1	TRBJ1-1	few	TRBD1	TGCGCCAGCAGCTTGACCGGGACAGGGAACACTGAAGCTTTCTTT	CASSLTGTGNTEAFF
TRBV4-1	TRBJ1-2	-	-	TGTGCCAGCAGCCAAGTCCCAGGGGTTAACACCTTC	CASSQVPGVNTF
TRBV5-6	TRBJ2-4	-	TRBD2	TGTGCCAGCAGCCCCCCGGGACTAGCGGGACTGACGAACATTCAGTACTTC	CASSPPGLAGLTNIQYF
TRBV7-2	TRBJ1-1	few	TRBD1	TGTGCCAGCAGCTACGACAGGGGGCTCGGTGAAGCTTTCTTT	CASSYDRGLGEAFF